This TCR beta chain is drawn from a study of breast tumors, draining lymph nodes, adjacent tissues. TCRdb independently ran MiXCR on the multiplex PCR reads; one entry per CDR3 protein. The repertoire holds fewer than 200,000 distinct CDR3 sequences, approximately 30% seen once, with around 4.5% in the top ten. Study results and caveats: Tumor repertoires ranked between lymph nodes and nontumor tissue in diversity, with V and J gene preferences. Findings are consistent with lymph node origin and intratumoral expansion of most tumor T cells. Luminal-like breast cancer showed significantly greater tumor-nontumor repertoire similarity than basal-like breast cancer did.

Concerning this clonotype: Its antigen is currently unknown.

Germline-derived CDR1 and CDR2 are SGHDT and YYEEEE. Trimming left V 4 bases short and J 6 bases short, with 13 bases between. The CDR3 contains 14 residues. Breast cancer patients provided tissue from their axillary draining lymph nodes. The clonotype comes from a female donor with breast cancer. Some clones in this sample may be carry-over from other donors' samples. Sequencing input: axillary lymph node tissue. This chain connects TRBV5-6 to TRBJ2-2; no clear D gene. The CDR3 sequence: CASSPGVNAGELFF. The CDR3 DNA reads TGTGCCAGCAGCCCTGGGGTTAACGCCGGGGAGCTGTTTTTT.